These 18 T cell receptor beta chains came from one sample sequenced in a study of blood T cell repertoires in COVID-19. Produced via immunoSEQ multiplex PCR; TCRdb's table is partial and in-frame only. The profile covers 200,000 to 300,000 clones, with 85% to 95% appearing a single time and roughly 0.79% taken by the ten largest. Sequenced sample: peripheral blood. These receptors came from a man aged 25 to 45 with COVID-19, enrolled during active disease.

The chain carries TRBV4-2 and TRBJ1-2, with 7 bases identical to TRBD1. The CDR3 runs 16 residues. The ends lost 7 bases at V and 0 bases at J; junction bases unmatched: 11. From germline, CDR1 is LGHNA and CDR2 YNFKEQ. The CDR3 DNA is TGTGCCAGCACCCAGGACAGGTCGCTAACTAACTATGGCTACACCTTC. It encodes CASTQDRSLTNYGYTF.

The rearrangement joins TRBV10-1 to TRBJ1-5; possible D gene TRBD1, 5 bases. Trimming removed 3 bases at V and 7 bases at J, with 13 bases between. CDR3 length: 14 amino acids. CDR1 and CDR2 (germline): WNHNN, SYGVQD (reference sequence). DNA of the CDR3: TGCGCCAGCAGTGAAGGAGGGGTTGGGCAGCCCCAGCATTTT. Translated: CASSEGGVGQPQHF.

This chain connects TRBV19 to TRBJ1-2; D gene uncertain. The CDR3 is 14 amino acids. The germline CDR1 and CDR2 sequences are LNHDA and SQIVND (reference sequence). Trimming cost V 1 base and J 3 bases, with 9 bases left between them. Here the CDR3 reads CASSIVPPDYGYTF. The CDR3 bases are TGTGCCAGTAGTATAGTCCCCCCCGACTATGGCTACACCTTC.

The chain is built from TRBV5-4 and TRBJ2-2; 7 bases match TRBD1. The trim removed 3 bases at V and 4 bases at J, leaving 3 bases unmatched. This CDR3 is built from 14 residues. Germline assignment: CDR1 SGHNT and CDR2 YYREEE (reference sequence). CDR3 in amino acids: CASSWAGGTGELFF. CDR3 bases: TGTGCCAGCAGCTGGGCAGGGGGCACCGGGGAGCTGTTTTTT. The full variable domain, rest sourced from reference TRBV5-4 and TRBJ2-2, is ETGVTQSPTHLIKTRGQQVTLRCSSQSGHNTVSWYQQALGQGPQFIFQYYREEENGRGNFPPRFSGLQFPNYSSELNVNALELDDSALYLCASSWAGGTGELFFGEGSRLTVL.

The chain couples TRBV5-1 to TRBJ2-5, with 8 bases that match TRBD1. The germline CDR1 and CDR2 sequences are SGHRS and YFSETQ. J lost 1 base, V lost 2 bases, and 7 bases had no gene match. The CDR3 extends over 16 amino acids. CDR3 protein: CASSLVAGGFQETQYF. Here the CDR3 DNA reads TGCGCCAGCAGCTTAGTGGCAGGGGGCTTCCAAGAGACCCAGTACTTC.

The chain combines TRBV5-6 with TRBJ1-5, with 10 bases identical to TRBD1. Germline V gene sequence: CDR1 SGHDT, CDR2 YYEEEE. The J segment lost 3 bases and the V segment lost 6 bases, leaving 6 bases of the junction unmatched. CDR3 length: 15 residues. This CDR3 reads CASTVGTGVNQPQHF. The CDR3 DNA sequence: TGTGCCAGCACCGTCGGGACAGGGGTCAATCAGCCCCAGCATTTT. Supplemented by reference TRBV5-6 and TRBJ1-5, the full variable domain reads DAGVTQSPTHLIKTRGQQVTLRCSPKSGHDTVSWYQQALGQGPQFIFQYYEEEERQRGNFPDRFSGHQFPNYSSELNVNALLLGDSALYLCASTVGTGVNQPQHFGDGTRLSIL.

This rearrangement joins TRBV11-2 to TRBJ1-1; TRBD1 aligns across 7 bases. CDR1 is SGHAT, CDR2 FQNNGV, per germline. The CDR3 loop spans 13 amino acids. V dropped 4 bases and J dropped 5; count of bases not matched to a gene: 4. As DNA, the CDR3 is TGTGCCAGCAGCTCACAGGGGCGGACTGAAGCTTTCTTT. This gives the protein CASSSQGRTEAFF. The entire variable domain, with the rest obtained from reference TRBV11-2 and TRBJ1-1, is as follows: EAGVAQSPRYKIIEKRQSVAFWCNPISGHATLYWYQQILGQGPKLLIQFQNNGVVDDSQLPKDRFSAERLKGVDSTLKIQPAKLEDSAVYLCASSSQGRTEAFFGQGTRLTVV.

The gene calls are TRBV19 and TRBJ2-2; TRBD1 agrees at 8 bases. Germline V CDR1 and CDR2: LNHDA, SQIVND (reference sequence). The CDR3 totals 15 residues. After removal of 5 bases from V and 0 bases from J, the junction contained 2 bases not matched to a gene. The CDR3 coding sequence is TGTGCCAGTAGTGACAGGGGAGCGAACACCGGGGAGCTGTTTTTT. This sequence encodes CASSDRGANTGELFF.

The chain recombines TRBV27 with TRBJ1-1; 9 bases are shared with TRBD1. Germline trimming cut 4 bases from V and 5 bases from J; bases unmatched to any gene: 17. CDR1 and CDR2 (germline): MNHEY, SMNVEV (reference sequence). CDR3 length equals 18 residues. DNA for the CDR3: TGTGCCAGCAGTTCCCTACCGCCCTTGACAGGGGGAAATACTGAAGCTTTCTTT. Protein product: CASSSLPPLTGGNTEAFF.

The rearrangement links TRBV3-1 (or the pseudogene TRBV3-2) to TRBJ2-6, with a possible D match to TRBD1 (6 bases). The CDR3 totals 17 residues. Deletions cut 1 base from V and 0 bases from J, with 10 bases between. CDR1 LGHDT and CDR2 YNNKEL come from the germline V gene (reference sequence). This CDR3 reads CASSQAGTFSGANVLTF. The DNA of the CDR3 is TGTGCCAGCAGCCAAGCCGGGACATTCTCTGGGGCCAACGTCCTGACTTTC.

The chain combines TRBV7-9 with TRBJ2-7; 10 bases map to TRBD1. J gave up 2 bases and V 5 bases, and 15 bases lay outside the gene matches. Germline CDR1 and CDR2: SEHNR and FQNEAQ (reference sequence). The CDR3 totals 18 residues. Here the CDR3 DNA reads TGTGCCAGCAGCCACGCTCGCCACAGACAGGGGGCTGCCTACGAGCAGTACTTC. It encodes CASSHARHRQGAAYEQYF.

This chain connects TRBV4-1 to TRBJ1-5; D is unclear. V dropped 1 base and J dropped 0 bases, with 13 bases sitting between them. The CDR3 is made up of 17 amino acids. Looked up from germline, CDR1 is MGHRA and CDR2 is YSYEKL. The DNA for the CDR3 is TGCGCCAGCAGCCAAGGCCCCCAGGTATATAGCAATCAGCCCCAGCATTTT. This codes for CASSQGPQVYSNQPQHF.

The CDR3 spells CASSIGSGTEAFF. The CDR3 DNA reads TGTGCCAGTAGTATAGGGTCGGGCACTGAAGCTTTCTTT. The rearrangement joins TRBV19 to TRBJ1-1; D not certain. CDR1 and CDR2 from the germline V gene are LNHDA and SQIVND (reference sequence). The CDR3 runs 13 residues. Trimming removed 1 base from V and 4 bases from J, with 7 bases in between.

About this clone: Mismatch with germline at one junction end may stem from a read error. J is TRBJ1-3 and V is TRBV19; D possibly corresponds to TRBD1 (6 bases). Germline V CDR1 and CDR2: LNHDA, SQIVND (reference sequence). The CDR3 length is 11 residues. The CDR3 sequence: CASRNADRSIF. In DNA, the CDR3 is TGTGCCAGTCGAAATGCCGACAGGAGCATTTTT. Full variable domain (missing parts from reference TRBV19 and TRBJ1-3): DGGITQSPKYLFRKEGQNVTLSCEQNLNHDAMYWYRQDPGQGLRLIYYSQIVNDFQKGDIAEGYSVSREKKESFPLTVTSAQKNPTAFYLCASRNADRSIFGEGSWLTVV.

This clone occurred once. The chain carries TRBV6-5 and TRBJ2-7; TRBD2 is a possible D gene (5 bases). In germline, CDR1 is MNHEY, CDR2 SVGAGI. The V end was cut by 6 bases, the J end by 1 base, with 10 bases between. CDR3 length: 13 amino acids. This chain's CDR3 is CASRLAWSYEQYF. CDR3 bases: TGTGCCAGCAGGCTAGCTTGGTCCTACGAGCAGTACTTC.

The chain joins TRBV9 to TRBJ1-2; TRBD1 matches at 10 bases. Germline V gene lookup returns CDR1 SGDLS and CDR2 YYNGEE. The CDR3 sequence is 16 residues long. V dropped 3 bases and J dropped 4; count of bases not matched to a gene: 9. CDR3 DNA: TGTGCCAGCAGCGCGACCGGACAGGGGGTGGGCTATGGCTACACCTTC. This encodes CASSATGQGVGYGYTF.

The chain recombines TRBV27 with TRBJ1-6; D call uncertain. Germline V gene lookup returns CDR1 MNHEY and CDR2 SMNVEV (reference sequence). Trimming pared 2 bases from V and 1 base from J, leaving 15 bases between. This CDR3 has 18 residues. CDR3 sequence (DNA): TGTGCCAGCAGTTTACCAACACACCGGAGGTCCTATAATTCACCCCTCCACTTT. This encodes CASSLPTHRRSYNSPLHF.

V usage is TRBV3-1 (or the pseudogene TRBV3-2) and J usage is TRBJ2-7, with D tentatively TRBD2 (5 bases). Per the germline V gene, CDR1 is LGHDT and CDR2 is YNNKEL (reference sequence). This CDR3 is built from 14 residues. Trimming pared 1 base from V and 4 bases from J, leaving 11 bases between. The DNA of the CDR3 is TGTGCCAGCAGCCAAGTTGCGGGTACGTACGAGCAGTACTTC. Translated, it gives CASSQVAGTYEQYF.